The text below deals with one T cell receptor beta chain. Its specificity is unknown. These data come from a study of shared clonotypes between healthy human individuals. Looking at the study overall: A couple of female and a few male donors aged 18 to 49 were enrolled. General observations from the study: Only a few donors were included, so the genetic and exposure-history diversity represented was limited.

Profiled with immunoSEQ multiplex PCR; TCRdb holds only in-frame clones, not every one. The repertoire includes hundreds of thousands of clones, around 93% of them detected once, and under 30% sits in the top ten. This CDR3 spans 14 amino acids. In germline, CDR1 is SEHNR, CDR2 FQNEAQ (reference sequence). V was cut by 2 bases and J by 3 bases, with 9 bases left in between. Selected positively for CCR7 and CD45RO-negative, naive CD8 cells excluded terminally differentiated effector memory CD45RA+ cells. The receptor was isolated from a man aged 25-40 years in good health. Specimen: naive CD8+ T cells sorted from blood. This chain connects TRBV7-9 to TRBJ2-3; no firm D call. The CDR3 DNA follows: TGTGCCAGCAGCTTACCCGTATCGACAGATACGCAGTATTTT. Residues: CASSLPVSTDTQYF.